The rows below give T cell receptor beta chains drawn from one sample of a study of a mutant IDH1 vaccine in newly diagnosed glioma. These TCRs' antigens remain unknown. Using immunoSEQ multiplex PCR, the repertoire was profiled, and TCRdb retains in-frame clones only, with some absent. The table has about 50,000 clones, 70% to 85% seen once; the top ten hold approximately 4.6%. The material was PBMCs, obtained from a glioma patient whose treatment included an IDH1 peptide vaccine. These receptors were obtained from a woman younger than 45 with glioma. Some clones in this sample may be carry-over from other donors' samples. The CDR3 runs from the conserved cysteine through the conserved F or W. Fields, in order: D gene, clone size, J gene, V gene, CDR3 DNA, CDR3 protein. The D gene is left open where the match is weak. Size is omitted from some rows. Given values are once, few, many or a class for expanded clones.

d_call: .
clone_size: .
j_call: TRBJ2-1
v_call: TRBV27
cdr3_nt: TGTGCCAGCAGTTTCGGCGTGGGCAATGAGCAGTTCTTC
cdr3_aa: CASSFGVGNEQFF

d_call: TRBD2
clone_size: .
j_call: TRBJ2-1
v_call: TRBV4-2
cdr3_nt: TGTGCCAGCAGCCAAGAGGGACTAGCGGGTGGTGAGCAGTTCTTC
cdr3_aa: CASSQEGLAGGEQFF

d_call: TRBD1
clone_size: few
j_call: TRBJ1-1
v_call: TRBV29-1
cdr3_nt: TGCAGCGTTGTAGGGGGCGTGCACACTGAAGCTTTCTTT
cdr3_aa: CSVVGGVHTEAFF

d_call: .
clone_size: few
j_call: TRBJ1-1
v_call: TRBV7-9
cdr3_nt: TGTGCCAGCAGCCCGGGGGGGAACACTGAAGCTTTCTTT
cdr3_aa: CASSPGGNTEAFF

d_call: TRBD2
clone_size: .
j_call: TRBJ2-4
v_call: TRBV30
cdr3_nt: TGTGCCTGGAGTTTAGCGGGAGCCCTAGCCAAAAACATTCAGTACTTC
cdr3_aa: CAWSLAGALAKNIQYF

d_call: .
clone_size: .
j_call: TRBJ2-2
v_call: TRBV6-1
cdr3_nt: TGTGCCAGCTGGGTGGGGAGCGGGGAGCTGTTTTTT
cdr3_aa: CASWVGSGELFF

d_call: .
clone_size: .
j_call: TRBJ1-5
v_call: TRBV30
cdr3_nt: TGTGCCTGGAGTTGGAGAGACAGTTGGGGTCAGCCCCAGCATTTT
cdr3_aa: CAWSWRDSWGQPQHF

d_call: TRBD1
clone_size: .
j_call: TRBJ1-5
v_call: TRBV5-6
cdr3_nt: TGTGCCAGCAGCTCTGGACAGGGTGGTCAGCCCCAGCATTTT
cdr3_aa: CASSSGQGGQPQHF

d_call: .
clone_size: .
j_call: TRBJ2-1
v_call: TRBV7-2
cdr3_nt: TGTGCCAGCAGCACCTCCTTTTACAGCGAGCAGTTCTTC
cdr3_aa: CASSTSFYSEQFF

d_call: .
clone_size: few
j_call: TRBJ1-1
v_call: TRBV4-1
cdr3_nt: TGCGCCAGCAGCCAATTCAGGGGAAACACTGAAGCTTTCTTT
cdr3_aa: CASSQFRGNTEAFF

d_call: .
clone_size: .
j_call: TRBJ1-2
v_call: TRBV25-1
cdr3_nt: TGTGCCAGCAGGGACTTACAGAGTGGCTACACCTTC
cdr3_aa: CASRDLQSGYTF

d_call: .
clone_size: few
j_call: TRBJ1-5
v_call: TRBV7-9
cdr3_nt: TGTGCCAGCAGCTTAGATGGGGCTCCCGGTCAGCCCCAGCATTTT
cdr3_aa: CASSLDGAPGQPQHF

d_call: .
clone_size: .
j_call: TRBJ1-5
v_call: TRBV14
cdr3_nt: TGTGCCAGCAGCCAAACAAATCAGCCCCAGCATTTT
cdr3_aa: CASSQTNQPQHF

d_call: .
clone_size: few
j_call: TRBJ1-1
v_call: TRBV4-2
cdr3_nt: TGTGCCAGCAGCCCGGGACTGAACACTGAAGCTTTCTTT
cdr3_aa: CASSPGLNTEAFF

d_call: .
clone_size: .
j_call: TRBJ2-5
v_call: TRBV19
cdr3_nt: TGTGCCAGTAGTTCCCGACTAGTCGAGACCCAGTACTTC
cdr3_aa: CASSSRLVETQYF

d_call: .
clone_size: .
j_call: TRBJ1-5
v_call: TRBV7-6
cdr3_nt: TGTGCCAGCAGCTTAGCTCCCAGGGACAATCAGCCCCAGCATTTT
cdr3_aa: CASSLAPRDNQPQHF

d_call: .
clone_size: .
j_call: TRBJ2-3
v_call: TRBV28
cdr3_nt: TGTGCCAGCAGAGCCGGGACACTAGGGTCAGATACGCAGTATTTT
cdr3_aa: CASRAGTLGSDTQYF

d_call: TRBD1
clone_size: .
j_call: TRBJ1-2
v_call: TRBV10-3
cdr3_nt: TGTGCCATCAGCACAGGGGGCGAGATTTGGGGCTACACCTTC
cdr3_aa: CAISTGGEIWGYTF

d_call: TRBD2
clone_size: .
j_call: TRBJ2-7
v_call: TRBV29-1
cdr3_nt: TGCAGCGTAGTTCTGCTAGCGGGGCCCTCCTACGAGCAGTACTTC
cdr3_aa: CSVVLLAGPSYEQYF

d_call: .
clone_size: .
j_call: TRBJ2-2
v_call: TRBV9
cdr3_nt: TGTGCCAGCAGCGTTCGGAGAACCGGGGAGCTGTTTTTT
cdr3_aa: CASSVRRTGELFF

d_call: TRBD1
clone_size: .
j_call: TRBJ2-7
v_call: TRBV7-9
cdr3_nt: TGTGCCAGCAGCCGGACAGGCTACGAGCAGTACTTC
cdr3_aa: CASSRTGYEQYF

d_call: TRBD1
clone_size: .
j_call: TRBJ1-5
v_call: TRBV7-8
cdr3_nt: TGTGCCAGCAGCAGGACCGGGACAGGGGGATATCAGCCCCAGCATTTT
cdr3_aa: CASSRTGTGGYQPQHF

d_call: .
clone_size: .
j_call: TRBJ2-2
v_call: TRBV10-3
cdr3_nt: TGTGCCATCAACGAGAGGGGGGCCGGCGGGGAGCTGTTTTTT
cdr3_aa: CAINERGAGGELFF

d_call: .
clone_size: .
j_call: TRBJ1-4
v_call: TRBV4-1
cdr3_nt: TGCGCCAGCAGGGGGACGGGGGGGAGGAATGAAAAACTGTTTTTT
cdr3_aa: CASRGTGGRNEKLFF

d_call: .
clone_size: once
j_call: TRBJ1-1
v_call: TRBV5-5
cdr3_nt: TGTGCCAGCAGCTTGTCGGGGTCCATCATGAACACTGAAGCTTTCTTT
cdr3_aa: CASSLSGSIMNTEAFF